This T cell receptor (beta chain) was documented in a study of shared T cell receptors in the human thymus. The table came from immunoSEQ multiplex PCR; TCRdb's copy has only in-frame clones and leaves some out. Here the sample spans 700,000 to 750,000 clones, 70% to 90% being singletons. The data also belong to a second study, concerning human thymus T cells. That study reports: Healthy Finnish infants undergoing corrective surgery for congenital heart defects provided the donor material. The study used thymus tissue resected during corrective heart surgery.

The clonotype comes from a girl under two years old with a congenital heart defect. Sequencing was performed on thymocytes.

CDR3 loop: CASSPRLAGDTGELFF. Written as DNA, the CDR3 is TGTGCCAGCTCACCCCGACTAGCAGGTGACACCGGGGAGCTGTTTTTT. The genes are TRBV18 and TRBJ2-2; 7 bases match TRBD2. Germline V CDR1 and CDR2: KGHSH, LQKENI. The CDR3 loop spans 16 amino acids. V shed 3 bases and J 3 bases; nucleotides not matched to a gene: 7.